The 16 T cell receptor beta chains listed next were all sequenced from one sample in a study of T cells in Graves' hyperthyroidism and ophthalmopathy (dated by TCRdb to the late 2010s). Library preparation used multiplex PCR. The sample was run on an Illumina HiSeq 2000. Amplification of TCR beta CDR3 regions was carried out from RNA transcripts. For the first round of RT-PCR on the TCR CDR3, the HTBI primer set was used together with the Qiagen OneStep RT-PCR kit. Using fastp at Q25 and MiXCR, TCRdb reprocessed the public reads and kept productive beta chains. Every distinct CDR3 protein forms one entry, paired with its most common genes and DNA. Present in this sample are about 580,000 distinct CDR3 sequences, just over 45% of which were seen just once. 7.5% to 8.5% of the sample rests with the top ten. The sample consisted of peripheral blood or thyroid tissue (not recorded which). These receptors were obtained from a woman aged 18 to 35 with Graves' hyperthyroidism.

Ten or more counts support this clonotype. This chain joins TRBV11-2 and TRBJ2-5; 7 bases line up with TRBD1. V lost 1 base and J lost 3; bases outside the gene matches: 8. The CDR3 spans 16 residues. Germline loops: CDR1 SGHAT, CDR2 FQNNGV. CDR3 residues: CASSLVGQLAKETQYF. CDR3 bases: TGTGCCAGCAGCTTAGTGGGACAGTTGGCGAAAGAGACCCAGTACTTC.

This sequence joins TRBV7-2 and TRBJ1-1; no clear D gene. The CDR3 is 13 residues long. V gave up 3 bases and J gave up 12 bases, with 17 bases separating them. The germline V gene encodes CDR1 SGHTA and CDR2 FQGNSA. CDR3 sequence: CASSFLPSWGTFF. Written as DNA, the CDR3 is TGTGCCAGCAGCTTTCTGCCTTCCTGGGGTACTTTCTTT.

This clonotype has at least ten counts. V and J are TRBV15 and TRBJ1-1; D uncertain. This CDR3 is 13 amino acids long. Trimming stripped 0 bases from V and 6 bases from J, with 8 bases between. Germline V gives CDR1 LNHNV, CDR2 YYDKDF (reference sequence). This CDR3 is CATSRDKRAEAFF. The CDR3 bases are TGTGCCACCAGCAGAGATAAAAGGGCTGAAGCTTTCTTT.

The chain links TRBV29-1 to TRBJ2-2; no reliable D call. Trimming left V 8 bases short and J 1 base short, with 11 bases between. CDR3 length equals 13 residues. Germline V gene lookup returns CDR1 SQVTM and CDR2 ANQGSEA. The CDR3 region is CSSPTGNTGELFF. The CDR3 nucleotides are TGCAGCAGTCCCACGGGGAACACCGGGGAGCTGTTTTTT.

This clonotype has ten or more counts. The DNA for the CDR3 is TGTGCCAGCACCCCGGAAGGGGCTGGGGCCAACGTCCTGACTTTC. Translating it yields CASTPEGAGANVLTF. The gene calls are TRBV25-1 and TRBJ2-6, with a tentative D call TRBD1 (5 bases). V lost 7 bases, J lost 2 bases, and 12 bases lay in between. The CDR3 loop spans 15 amino acids. Germline assignment: CDR1 MGHDK and CDR2 SYGVNS.

The rearrangement uses TRBV29-1 and TRBJ2-7; possible D gene TRBD2, 6 bases. Germline loops: CDR1 SQVTM, CDR2 ANQGSEA. Trimming took off 8 bases at V and 0 bases at J, with 14 bases between the two ends. The CDR3 has 13 residues. The chain's CDR3 is CSFGTGISYEQYF. CDR3 DNA sequence: TGCAGCTTCGGGACTGGGATCTCCTACGAGCAGTACTTC.

This clonotype was found many times. The chain employs TRBV5-6 and TRBJ1-1, with no clear D. V lost 7 bases and J 1 base, leaving 14 bases between the germline ends. Germline-derived CDR1 and CDR2 are SGHDT and YYEEEE. The length of the CDR3 is 14 residues. In DNA form, the CDR3 reads TGTGCCAGCTTGGGAGGGTATTGGAACACTGAAGCTTTCTTT. Protein product: CASLGGYWNTEAFF.

This clonotype appeared many times. The chain uses TRBV13 and TRBJ2-7, with D perhaps matching TRBD1 (6 bases). Germline V lookup: CDR1 PRHDT, CDR2 FYEKMQ (reference sequence). The CDR3 extends over 16 amino acids. The ends were cut back, 0 bases at V and 1 base at J, with 13 bases in the middle. The CDR3 here is CASSLGQGGTSYEQYF. Written as DNA, the CDR3 is TGTGCCAGCAGCTTAGGCCAAGGGGGTACATCCTACGAGCAGTACTTC.

This chain uses TRBV24-1 with TRBJ2-1, with 8 nucleotides matching TRBD2. J gave up 5 bases and V 3 bases, and 8 bases lay outside the gene matches. This CDR3 spans 16 amino acids. CDR1 KGHDR and CDR2 SFDVKD come from the germline V gene. The CDR3 sequence is CATSDPGTSDDNEQFF. DNA of the CDR3: TGTGCCACCAGTGATCCCGGGACTAGTGACGACAATGAGCAGTTCTTC.

This clonotype appeared a single time. The chain links TRBV7-9 to TRBJ2-7, with D possibly matching TRBD1 (5 bases). Per germline, CDR1 SEHNR and CDR2 FQNEAQ (reference sequence). The CDR3 runs 15 residues. V shed 4 bases and J shed 5 bases, with 18 bases lying between them. The DNA of the CDR3 is TGTGCCAGCAGCTACCTTGGGGCAGGGCCCAACGAGCAGTACTTC. Its translation: CASSYLGAGPNEQYF.

This sequence joins TRBV2 and TRBJ2-7; no reliable D call. The V gene lost 4 bases and the J gene lost 2 bases, with 9 bases spanning the gap. Germline values: CDR1 SNHLY, CDR2 FYNNEI. The CDR3 is 13 amino acids. CDR3 sequence: CASSVYVAYEQYF. The CDR3 DNA reads as TGTGCCAGCAGTGTTTATGTAGCCTACGAGCAGTACTTC.

With respect to this clonotype: One end of the junction fails to match germline, which may point to a read error. The V call is TRBV7-9, the J call TRBJ2-1; possible D gene TRBD2, 5 bases. Per the germline V gene, CDR1 is SEHNR and CDR2 is FQNEAQ (reference sequence). The CDR3 is made up of 13 amino acids. The chain's CDR3 is CASSLPSYNGQFF. The CDR3 coding sequence is TGTGCCAGCAGCTTACCTAGCTACAATGGGCAGTTCTTC.

This chain links TRBV5-4 with TRBJ2-5; D unclear. CDR1 SGHNT and CDR2 YYREEE come from the germline V gene (reference sequence). This CDR3 has 13 residues. Deletions cut 1 base from V and 5 bases from J, with 9 bases between. DNA for the CDR3: TGTGCCAGCAGCTTGTTTGGCAGGGAGACCCAGTACTTC. Translated, it gives CASSLFGRETQYF.

The chain combines TRBV6-6 with TRBJ2-7; D might be TRBD1 or TRBD2, each matching 5 bases. This CDR3 is 15 amino acids long. CDR1 and CDR2 (germline): MNHNY, SVGAGI (reference sequence). Between the trimmed V and J ends, which lost 5 bases and 3 bases, there was a span of 17 bases. CDR3 amino acids: CASSEAGTGNYEQYF. The CDR3 DNA is TGTGCCAGCAGTGAGGCCGGGACGGGCAACTACGAGCAGTACTTC.

The chain uses TRBV29-1 and TRBJ1-5; D gene unclear. The CDR3 length is 12 residues. CDR1 SQVTM and CDR2 ANQGSEA come from the germline V gene. Trimming took off 3 bases at V and 14 bases at J, with 17 bases between the two ends. CDR3 sequence (DNA): TGCAGCGTTGACTGGCAGGACGCCTACGAGCATTTT. Residues: CSVDWQDAYEHF.

The chain is built from TRBV15 and TRBJ1-2; weak D call: TRBD1 (5 bases). The CDR3 runs 15 residues. CDR1 and CDR2 (germline): LNHNV, YYDKDF (reference sequence). The V and J ends lost 1 base and 0 bases respectively, with 9 bases between them. CDR3 sequence: CATSRGAGSNYGYTF. CDR3 in DNA: TGTGCCACCAGCAGAGGGGCAGGGTCTAACTATGGCTACACCTTC.